This is a list of T cell receptor beta chains from one sample in a study of response to subunit inactivated influenza vaccine. A single record per CDR3 protein comes from TCRdb applying MiXCR to the RT-PCR reads. This sample has about half a million distinct CDR3 sequences; around 25% occur once, and the top ten carry 1.9%. The sequences come from CD4+ T cells sorted from PBMCs, collected 4 to 6 days after vaccination. The receptors shown here come from a man over 45 who received an inactivated influenza vaccine. CDR3s include the opening cysteine and the closing phenylalanine or tryptophan. The D gene is left open where the match is weak. Only part of the rows carry a size: once, few, many, or a class if the clone is expanded.

>11|TRBJ2-7|TRBV7-2|NA|NA
CASGRTYEQYF
TGTGCCAGCGGTAGGACCTACGAGCAGTACTTC
>12|TRBJ2-3|TRBV29-1|NA|TRBD2
CSVGREADTQYF
TGCAGCGTTGGACGGGAGGCAGATACGCAGTATTTT
>15|TRBJ2-5|TRBV20-1|few|TRBD2
CSARDSTSGKETQYF
TGCAGTGCTAGAGATTCAACTAGCGGAAAAGAGACCCAGTACTTC
>13|TRBJ2-2|TRBV9|NA|NA
CASSDANTGELFF
TGTGCCAGCAGCGACGCGAACACCGGGGAGCTGTTTTTT
>15|TRBJ2-7|TRBV5-6|NA|TRBD1
CASSLAGTGESEQYF
TGTGCCAGCAGCTTGGCCGGGACAGGGGAAAGCGAGCAGTACTTC
>15|TRBJ2-5|TRBV5-1|NA|NA
CASSLGSSVAETQYF
TGCGCCAGCAGCCTTGGGTCTAGCGTAGCAGAGACCCAGTACTTC
>15|TRBJ2-7|TRBV7-2|NA|TRBD2
CASSPRGGSVYEQYF
TGTGCCAGCAGCCCTCGGGGGGGCAGCGTGTACGAGCAGTACTTC
>15|TRBJ1-5|TRBV28|NA|NA
CASTLTGGSNQPQHF
TGTGCCAGCACCCTAACCGGAGGGAGTAATCAGCCCCAGCATTTT
>19|TRBJ2-1|TRBV6-2/TRBV6-3|few|TRBD1
CASSYPGQGHLSAYNEQFF
TGTGCCAGCAGTTACCCGGGACAGGGACATCTATCTGCCTACAATGAGCAGTTCTTC
>17|TRBJ2-1|TRBV4-2|NA|TRBD2
CASSQEVWLAAISEQFF
TGTGCCAGCAGCCAAGAAGTCTGGCTAGCGGCCATTAGTGAGCAGTTCTTC
>16|TRBJ2-3|TRBV29-1|few|TRBD2
CSVEEGVSGGAGAQYF
TGCAGCGTTGAAGAAGGTGTTAGCGGGGGGGCAGGGGCGCAGTATTTT
>16|TRBJ2-1|TRBV9|NA|TRBD1
CASSFSGTGVYNEQFF
TGTGCCAGCAGCTTCTCCGGGACAGGGGTCTACAATGAGCAGTTCTTC
>15|TRBJ2-3|TRBV7-9|NA|NA
CASSYDLASTDTQYF
TGTGCCAGCAGCTACGACTTAGCTAGCACAGATACGCAGTATTTT
>13|TRBJ2-7|TRBV10-3|NA|NA
CAISERIAGEQYF
TGTGCCATCAGTGAGAGGATCGCGGGGGAGCAGTACTTC
>12|TRBJ2-2|TRBV5-6|NA|TRBD2
CASTSGNGELFF
TGTGCCAGCACTAGCGGGAACGGGGAGCTGTTTTTT
>16|TRBJ2-1|TRBV12-3/TRBV12-4|NA|TRBD2
CASIKRASGRYNEQFF
TGTGCCAGCATCAAGCGGGCTAGCGGACGGTACAATGAGCAGTTCTTC
>14|TRBJ1-1|TRBV12-3/TRBV12-4|NA|NA
CASSFGQLGTEAFF
TGTGCCAGCAGTTTCGGACAGTTGGGCACTGAAGCTTTCTTT
>15|TRBJ1-5|TRBV3-1|NA|NA
CASSQSSYSNQPQHF
TGTGCCAGCAGCCAAAGCAGTTATAGCAATCAGCCCCAGCATTTT
>13|TRBJ1-4|TRBV12-3/TRBV12-4|NA|NA
CASSHRDSRKLFF
TGTGCCAGCAGTCATAGGGACTCTCGAAAACTGTTTTTT
>14|TRBJ2-7|TRBV20-1|NA|TRBD2
CSAPTSGRGYEQYF
TGCAGTGCACCCACTAGCGGTCGAGGCTACGAGCAGTACTTC
>16|TRBJ2-5|TRBV7-2|many|TRBD1
CASSLVPGGFGETQYF
TGTGCCAGCAGCTTAGTTCCAGGGGGCTTTGGAGAGACCCAGTACTTC
>14|TRBJ1-6|TRBV10-3|few|NA
CAISPQADNSPLHF
TGTGCCATCAGCCCTCAGGCGGATAATTCACCCCTCCACTTT
>13|TRBJ2-7|TRBV9|few|NA
CASSVGQVTEQYF
TGTGCCAGCAGCGTAGGGCAGGTCACCGAGCAGTACTTC
>18|TRBJ2-1|TRBV20-1|NA|TRBD2
CSATGTSGRKGALNEQFF
TGCAGTGCTACCGGGACTAGCGGGAGAAAGGGTGCGTTGAATGAGCAGTTCTTC
>13|TRBJ2-7|TRBV20-1|NA|NA
CSARVPGRYEQYF
TGCAGTGCTAGAGTCCCAGGGAGGTACGAGCAGTACTTC
>17|TRBJ2-5|TRBV9|NA|NA
CASSVSTGAGNQETQYF
TGTGCCAGCAGCGTATCGACGGGGGCCGGGAACCAAGAGACCCAGTACTTC